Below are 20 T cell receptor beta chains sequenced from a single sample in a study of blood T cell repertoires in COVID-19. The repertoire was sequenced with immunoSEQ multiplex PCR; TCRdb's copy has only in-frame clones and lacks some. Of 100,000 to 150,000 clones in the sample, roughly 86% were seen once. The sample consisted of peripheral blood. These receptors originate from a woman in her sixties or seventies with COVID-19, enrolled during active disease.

CDR3 sequence reads: CASSLAGGGPQETQYF. CDR3 bases: TGTGCCAGCAGCCTTGCTGGCGGGGGGCCCCAAGAGACCCAGTACTTC. The rearrangement joins TRBV5-5 to TRBJ2-5; 8 bases fit TRBD2. The CDR3 has 16 residues. The germline V gene has CDR1 SGHKS and CDR2 YYEKEE (reference sequence). Trimming cost V 4 bases and J 1 base; bases outside gene matches: 9.

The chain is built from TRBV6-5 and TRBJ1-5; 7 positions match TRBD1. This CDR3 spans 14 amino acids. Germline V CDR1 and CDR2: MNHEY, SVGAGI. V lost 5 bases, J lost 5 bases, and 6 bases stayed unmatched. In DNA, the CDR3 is TGTGCCAGCAGTCCACAGGGGACGGATCAGCCCCAGCATTTT. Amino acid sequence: CASSPQGTDQPQHF.

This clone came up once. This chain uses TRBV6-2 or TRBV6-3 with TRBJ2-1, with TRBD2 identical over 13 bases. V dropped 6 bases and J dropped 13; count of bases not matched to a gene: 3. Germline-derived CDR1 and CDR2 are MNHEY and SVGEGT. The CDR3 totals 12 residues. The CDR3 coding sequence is TGTGCCAGCAGCCGGACTAGCGGGGGCCAGTTCTTC. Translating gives CASSRTSGGQFF.

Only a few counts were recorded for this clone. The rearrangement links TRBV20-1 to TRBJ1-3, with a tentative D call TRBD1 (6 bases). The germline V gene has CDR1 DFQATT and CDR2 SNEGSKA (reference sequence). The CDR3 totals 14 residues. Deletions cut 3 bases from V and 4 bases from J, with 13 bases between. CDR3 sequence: CSASQQGAGNTIYF. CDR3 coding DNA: TGCAGTGCTAGTCAACAGGGTGCGGGAAACACCATATATTTT.

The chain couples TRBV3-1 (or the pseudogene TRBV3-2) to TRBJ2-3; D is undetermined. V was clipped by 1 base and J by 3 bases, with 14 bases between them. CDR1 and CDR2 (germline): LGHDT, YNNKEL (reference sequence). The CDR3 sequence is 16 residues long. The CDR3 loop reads CASSQVLASKTDTQYF. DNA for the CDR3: TGTGCCAGCAGCCAAGTTTTGGCCTCGAAGACAGATACGCAGTATTTT.

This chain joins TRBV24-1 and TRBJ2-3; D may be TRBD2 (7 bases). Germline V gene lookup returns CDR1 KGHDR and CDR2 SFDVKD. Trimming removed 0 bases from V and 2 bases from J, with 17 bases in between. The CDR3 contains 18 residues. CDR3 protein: CATSDLRVGGGDTDTQYF. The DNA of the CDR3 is TGTGCCACCAGTGATTTGCGGGTAGGGGGGGGTGACACAGATACGCAGTATTTT.

CDR3: CASTPPVCNYGYTF. In nucleotides, the CDR3 is TGTGCCAGCACCCCCCCTGTCTGTAACTATGGCTACACCTTC. V is TRBV21-1 and J is TRBJ1-2. TRBV21-1 is listed as a pseudogene. The CDR3 is 14 residues long.

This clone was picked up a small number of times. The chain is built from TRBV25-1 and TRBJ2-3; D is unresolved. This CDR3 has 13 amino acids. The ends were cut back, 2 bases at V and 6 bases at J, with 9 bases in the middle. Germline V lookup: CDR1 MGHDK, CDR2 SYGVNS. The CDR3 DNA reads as TGTGCCAGCAGTGAACGCGGTAGGGATACGCAGTATTTT. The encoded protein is CASSERGRDTQYF.

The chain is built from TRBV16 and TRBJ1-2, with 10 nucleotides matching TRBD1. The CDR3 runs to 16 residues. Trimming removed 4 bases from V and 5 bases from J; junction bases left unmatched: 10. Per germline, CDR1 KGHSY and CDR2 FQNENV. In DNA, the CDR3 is TGTGCCAGCAGCCCCACGGGACAGGGGAAGGCATATGGCTACACCTTC. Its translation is CASSPTGQGKAYGYTF.

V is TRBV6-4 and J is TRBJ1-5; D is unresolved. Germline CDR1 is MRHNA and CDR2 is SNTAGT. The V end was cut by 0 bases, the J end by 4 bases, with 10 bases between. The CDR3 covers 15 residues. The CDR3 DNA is TGTGCCAGCAGTGACTCTTGCTACTGGAATCAGCCCCAGCATTTT. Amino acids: CASSDSCYWNQPQHF.

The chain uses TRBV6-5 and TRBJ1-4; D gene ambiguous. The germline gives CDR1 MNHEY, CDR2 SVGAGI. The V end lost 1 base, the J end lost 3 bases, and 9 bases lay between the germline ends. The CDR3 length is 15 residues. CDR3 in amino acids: CASSYYGVANEKLFF. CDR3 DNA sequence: TGTGCCAGCAGTTACTACGGGGTTGCTAATGAAAAACTGTTTTTT.

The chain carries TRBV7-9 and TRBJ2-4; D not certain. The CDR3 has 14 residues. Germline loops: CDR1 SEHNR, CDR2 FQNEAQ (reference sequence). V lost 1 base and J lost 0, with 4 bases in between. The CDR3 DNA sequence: TGTGCCAGCAGCTTAGGGGCAGCCAAAAACATTCAGTACTTC. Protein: CASSLGAAKNIQYF.

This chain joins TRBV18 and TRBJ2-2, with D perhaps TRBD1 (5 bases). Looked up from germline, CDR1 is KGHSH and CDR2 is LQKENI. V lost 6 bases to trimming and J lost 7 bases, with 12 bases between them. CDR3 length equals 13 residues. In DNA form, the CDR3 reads TGTGCCAGCTCGCCCTACAGGAACGGGGAGCTGTTTTTT. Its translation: CASSPYRNGELFF.

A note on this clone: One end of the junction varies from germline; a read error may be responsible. The CDR3 DNA reads as TGTGCTAGCAGCTTAAATCTGCTCTCAGACAATGAGCAGTTCTTC. This translates into CASSLNLLSDNEQFF. The chain employs TRBV7-7 and TRBJ2-1, with no clear D. This CDR3 spans 15 amino acids. Germline V gene data show CDR1 as SSHAT and CDR2 as FNYEAQ (reference sequence).

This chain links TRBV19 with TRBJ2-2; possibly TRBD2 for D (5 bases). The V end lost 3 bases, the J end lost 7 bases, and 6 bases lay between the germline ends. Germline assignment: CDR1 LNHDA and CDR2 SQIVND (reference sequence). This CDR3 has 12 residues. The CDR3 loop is CASSIEGGELFF. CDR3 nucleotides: TGTGCCAGTAGTATCGAGGGCGGGGAGCTGTTTTTT.

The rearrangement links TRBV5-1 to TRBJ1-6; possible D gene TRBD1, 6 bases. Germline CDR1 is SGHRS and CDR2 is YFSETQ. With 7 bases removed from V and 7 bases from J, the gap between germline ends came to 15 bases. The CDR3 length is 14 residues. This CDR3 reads CASSQTGPNSPLHF. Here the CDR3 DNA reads TGCGCCAGCTCTCAGACAGGCCCAAATTCACCCCTCCACTTT.

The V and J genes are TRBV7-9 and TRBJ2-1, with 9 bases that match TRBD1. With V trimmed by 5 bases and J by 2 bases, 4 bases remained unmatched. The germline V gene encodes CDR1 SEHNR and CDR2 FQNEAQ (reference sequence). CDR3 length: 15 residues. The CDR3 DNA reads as TGTGCCAGCAGCCTGACAGGGGGTCCCTACAATGAGCAGTTCTTC. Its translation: CASSLTGGPYNEQFF. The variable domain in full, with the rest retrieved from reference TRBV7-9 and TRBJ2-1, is DTGVSQNPRHKITKRGQNVTFRCDPISEHNRLYWYRQTLGQGPEFLTYFQNEAQLEKSRLLSDRFSAERPKGSFSTLEIQRTEQGDSAMYLCASSLTGGPYNEQFFGPGTRLTVL.

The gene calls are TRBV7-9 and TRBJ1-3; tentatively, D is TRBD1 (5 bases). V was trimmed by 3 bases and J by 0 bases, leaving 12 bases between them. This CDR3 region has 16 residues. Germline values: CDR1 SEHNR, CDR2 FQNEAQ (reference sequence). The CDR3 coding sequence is TGTGCCAGCAGCTTCCCCCAGGACATCTCTGGAAACACCATATATTTT. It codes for CASSFPQDISGNTIYF.

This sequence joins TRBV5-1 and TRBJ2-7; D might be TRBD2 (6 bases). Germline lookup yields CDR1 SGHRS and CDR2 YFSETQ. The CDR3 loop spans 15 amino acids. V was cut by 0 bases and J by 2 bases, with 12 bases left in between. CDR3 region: CASSLGGGETYEQYF. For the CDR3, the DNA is TGCGCCAGCAGCTTGGGTGGCGGGGAGACCTACGAGCAGTACTTC.

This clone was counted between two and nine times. CDR3 residues: CASSEKYRGTDTQYF. As DNA, the CDR3 is TGTGCCAGCAGTGAAAAGTACAGGGGCACAGATACGCAGTATTTT. This chain connects TRBV6-1 to TRBJ2-3, with D tentatively TRBD1 (6 bases). Trimming took off 2 bases at V and 1 base at J, with 10 bases between the two ends. The CDR3 length is 15 residues. Germline-derived CDR1 and CDR2 are MNHNS and SASEGT.